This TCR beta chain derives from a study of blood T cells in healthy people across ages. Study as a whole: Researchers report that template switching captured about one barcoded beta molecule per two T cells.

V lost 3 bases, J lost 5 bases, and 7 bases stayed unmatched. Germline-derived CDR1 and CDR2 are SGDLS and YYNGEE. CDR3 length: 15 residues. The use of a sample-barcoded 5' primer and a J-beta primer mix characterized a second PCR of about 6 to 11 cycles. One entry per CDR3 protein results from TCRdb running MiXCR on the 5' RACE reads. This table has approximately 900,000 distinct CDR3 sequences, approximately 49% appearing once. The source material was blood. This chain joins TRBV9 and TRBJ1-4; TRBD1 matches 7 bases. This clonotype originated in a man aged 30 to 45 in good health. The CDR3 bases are TGTGCCAGCAGCGCGAGACAGGGTCAGAATGAAAAACTGTTTTTT. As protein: CASSARQGQNEKLFF.